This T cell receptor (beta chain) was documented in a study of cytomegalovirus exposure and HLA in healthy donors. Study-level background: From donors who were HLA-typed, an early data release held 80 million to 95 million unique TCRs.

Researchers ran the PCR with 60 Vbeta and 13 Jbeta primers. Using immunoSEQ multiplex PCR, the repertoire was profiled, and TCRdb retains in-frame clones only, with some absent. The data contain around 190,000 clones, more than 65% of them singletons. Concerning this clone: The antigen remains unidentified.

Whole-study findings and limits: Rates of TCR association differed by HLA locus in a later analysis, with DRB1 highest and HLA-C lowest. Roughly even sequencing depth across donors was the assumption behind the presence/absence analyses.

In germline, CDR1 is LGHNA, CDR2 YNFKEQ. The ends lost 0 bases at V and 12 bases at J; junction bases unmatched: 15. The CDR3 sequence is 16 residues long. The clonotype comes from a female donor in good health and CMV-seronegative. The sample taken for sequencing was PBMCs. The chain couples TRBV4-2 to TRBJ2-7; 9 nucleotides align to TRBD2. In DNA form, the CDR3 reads TGTGCCAGCAGCCAAGATCCCGCGGGGGGGCTATCATCTCTGTACTTC. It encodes CASSQDPAGGLSSLYF.